Listed below are T cell receptor beta chains from one sample, sequenced in a study of CD8+CD57+ T cells in acquired aplastic anemia. One entry per CDR3 protein, called by TCRdb with MiXCR from the reads. The sample contains 200,000 to 250,000 distinct CDR3 sequences, 30% to 35% of which appear only once. Sequenced sample: sorted CD4+, CD8+, or CD8+CD57+ T cells (not recorded which) from PBMCs. Receptors originate from a human donor in good health, serving as a control. CDR3s include the opening cysteine and the closing phenylalanine or tryptophan. A D gene is named only where the DNA matches it firmly. Rows give clone size only sometimes, using once, few, many, or a class for an expanded clone.

len: 12; abundance: many; j_gene: TRBJ2-7; d_gene: NA; v_gene: TRBV20-1; CDR3aa: CSASDEGAEQYF; CDR3nt: TGCAGTGCTTCAGATGAGGGTGCGGAGCAGTACTTC
len: 14; abundance: few; j_gene: TRBJ2-3; d_gene: TRBD1; v_gene: TRBV6-4; CDR3aa: CASSDSGGRDTQYF; CDR3nt: TGTGCCAGCAGTGACTCAGGGGGCAGAGATACGCAGTATTTT
len: 15; abundance: many; j_gene: TRBJ2-3; d_gene: NA; v_gene: TRBV2; CDR3aa: CASSPSGGGGSTQYF; CDR3nt: TGTGCCAGCAGCCCATCGGGGGGCGGGGGCAGTACGCAGTATTTT
len: 13; abundance: few; j_gene: TRBJ1-5; d_gene: NA; v_gene: TRBV30; CDR3aa: CAWSERVGQPQHF; CDR3nt: TGTGCCTGGAGTGAAAGGGTGGGTCAGCCCCAGCATTTT
len: 14; abundance: NA; j_gene: TRBJ1-2; d_gene: NA; v_gene: TRBV5-6; CDR3aa: CASSLVGTNYGYTF; CDR3nt: TGTGCCAGCAGCTTGGTAGGGACAAATTATGGCTACACCTTC
len: 12; abundance: NA; j_gene: TRBJ2-7; d_gene: NA; v_gene: TRBV2; CDR3aa: CASTDSLYEQYF; CDR3nt: TGTGCCAGCACGGACAGCCTTTACGAGCAGTACTTC
len: 15; abundance: NA; j_gene: TRBJ2-5; d_gene: NA; v_gene: TRBV29-1; CDR3aa: CSVEDSGGGQETQYF; CDR3nt: TGCAGCGTTGAAGATTCCGGGGGGGGACAGGAGACCCAGTACTTC
len: 14; abundance: NA; j_gene: TRBJ1-1; d_gene: NA; v_gene: TRBV9; CDR3aa: CASSVGSGGSEAFF; CDR3nt: TGTGCCAGCAGCGTAGGGTCGGGCGGTTCTGAAGCTTTCTTT
len: 12; abundance: NA; j_gene: TRBJ1-2; d_gene: NA; v_gene: TRBV2; CDR3aa: CASSVTGEVYTF; CDR3nt: TGTGCCAGCAGTGTTACGGGAGAGGTCTACACCTTC
len: 11; abundance: NA; j_gene: TRBJ2-1; d_gene: TRBD2; v_gene: TRBV30; CDR3aa: CAWSVQAGLSF; CDR3nt: TGTGCCTGGAGCGTCCAAGCGGGGCTTTCTTTC
len: 14; abundance: NA; j_gene: TRBJ2-5; d_gene: TRBD2; v_gene: TRBV24-1; CDR3aa: CATSDRTWEGTQYF; CDR3nt: TGTGCCACCAGTGATAGGACTTGGGAGGGGACCCAGTACTTC
len: 14; abundance: many; j_gene: TRBJ1-2; d_gene: TRBD1; v_gene: TRBV20-1; CDR3aa: CSARAGGRGYGYTF; CDR3nt: TGCAGTGCTAGAGCAGGGGGCAGGGGCTATGGCTACACCTTC
len: 16; abundance: once; j_gene: TRBJ2-1; d_gene: TRBD2; v_gene: TRBV11-2; CDR3aa: CASSWTGTSGYNEQFF; CDR3nt: TGTGCCAGCAGCTGGACCGGGACTAGCGGATACAATGAGCAGTTCTTC
len: 17; abundance: NA; j_gene: TRBJ2-3; d_gene: NA; v_gene: TRBV13; CDR3aa: CASSSTLLNPRTDTQYF; CDR3nt: TGTGCCAGCAGCTCGACCCTCTTGAATCCAAGGACAGATACGCAGTATTTT
len: 13; abundance: many; j_gene: TRBJ1-6; d_gene: NA; v_gene: TRBV20-1; CDR3aa: CSARDIYNSPLHF; CDR3nt: TGCAGTGCTAGGGACATTTATAATTCACCCCTCCACTTT
len: 12; abundance: NA; j_gene: TRBJ2-7; d_gene: TRBD1; v_gene: TRBV2; CDR3aa: CASSEADGTGYF; CDR3nt: TGTGCCAGCAGTGAAGCTGACGGGACAGGGTATTTC
len: 15; abundance: NA; j_gene: TRBJ2-4; d_gene: NA; v_gene: TRBV19; CDR3aa: CASNRGRGGGNIQYF; CDR3nt: TGTGCCAGTAATCGGGGCAGGGGCGGCGGAAACATTCAGTACTTC
len: 16; abundance: many; j_gene: TRBJ1-2; d_gene: TRBD1; v_gene: TRBV12-3/TRBV12-4; CDR3aa: CASTLGARGLLYGYTF; CDR3nt: TGTGCCAGCACCCTGGGGGCCAGGGGGCTACTCTATGGCTACACCTTC
len: 13; abundance: NA; j_gene: TRBJ1-1; d_gene: NA; v_gene: TRBV10-3; CDR3aa: CAIRELRGREAFF; CDR3nt: TGTGCCATCAGGGAACTTAGGGGACGGGAAGCTTTCTTT
len: 12; abundance: many; j_gene: TRBJ1-1; d_gene: TRBD1; v_gene: TRBV19; CDR3aa: CASSKGQTRLFF; CDR3nt: TGTGCCAGTAGTAAGGGACAGACCCGACTTTTCTTT
len: 18; abundance: NA; j_gene: TRBJ1-1; d_gene: NA; v_gene: TRBV11-2; CDR3aa: CASRNGGWAVPMDTEAFF; CDR3nt: TGTGCCAGCAGAAACGGCGGGTGGGCGGTGCCTATGGACACTGAAGCTTTCTTT
len: 11; abundance: many; j_gene: TRBJ1-6; d_gene: NA; v_gene: TRBV25-1; CDR3aa: CASSWTDILHF; CDR3nt: TGTGCCAGCAGTTGGACCGATATACTCCACTTT